The rows below give T cell receptor beta chains drawn from one sample of a study of shared clonotypes between healthy human individuals. The data were produced by immunoSEQ multiplex PCR, yet TCRdb's version contains in-frame clones alone and is incomplete. The sample includes about 1.1 million clones, about 84% seen only once; the top ten take 0.4% to 0.55%. Sample: memory CD4+ T cells from PBMCs. The receptors here all came from a man aged 18-30 years in good health. Some clones in this sample may be carry-over from other donors' samples. Both conserved end residues are part of each CDR3. Fields, in order: V gene, clone size, J gene, D gene, CDR3 DNA, CDR3 protein. D genes are given only for firm matches. Size values are once, few and many counts, or a class for expanded clones, and some rows have none.

TRBV4-3	.	TRBJ1-3	.	TGCGCCAGCAGCCCGGGGGTAGTCTCTGGAAACACCATATATTTT	CASSPGVVSGNTIYF
TRBV29-1	.	TRBJ2-7	TRBD1	TGCAGCGTTGCACAGGGGGCATACGAGCAGTACTTC	CSVAQGAYEQYF
TRBV14	.	TRBJ2-7	.	TGTGCCAGCAGCCAAGGGCTTCAACCCTGGGACTACGAGCAGTACTTC	CASSQGLQPWDYEQYF
TRBV5-1	few	TRBJ1-2	TRBD1	TGCGCCAGCAGCTTGGCCCACAGGGGCTCTGGCTACACCTTC	CASSLAHRGSGYTF
TRBV28	.	TRBJ1-3	.	TGTGCCAGCTTTGGGGGAAACACCATATATTTT	CASFGGNTIYF
TRBV27	.	TRBJ1-1	.	TGTGCCAGCAGCCCAAGGACGAACACTGAAGCTTTCTTT	CASSPRTNTEAFF
TRBV5-1	.	TRBJ1-2	.	TGCGCCAGCAGCTTGGATATGGACTATGGCTACACCTTC	CASSLDMDYGYTF
TRBV19	.	TRBJ2-2	.	TGTGCCAGTAGTATCGGGGAATTGAGGAGCGGGGAGCTGTTTTTT	CASSIGELRSGELFF
TRBV4-1	.	TRBJ1-4	.	TGCGCCAGCAGCCAGGTTCCGCCGGCGCTTGAAAAACTGTTTTTT	CASSQVPPALEKLFF
TRBV7-2	.	TRBJ1-4	.	TGTGCCAGCAGCCCCCGGGGGATGGGGGAAAAACTGTTTTTT	CASSPRGMGEKLFF
TRBV5-1	.	TRBJ1-5	.	TGCGCCAGCAGCTGGGGGCCAGGGGACGGTCAGCCCCAGCATTTT	CASSWGPGDGQPQHF
TRBV11-2	.	TRBJ2-7	TRBD2	TGTGCCAGCAGCTCAACGGCGGGAGGACCCTACGAGCAGTACTTC	CASSSTAGGPYEQYF
TRBV5-1	.	TRBJ2-5	TRBD2	TGCGCCAGCAGCTTGGCCGGTCGGGAGGCCCACGAGACCCAGTACTTC	CASSLAGREAHETQYF
TRBV2	.	TRBJ1-2	.	TGTGCCAGCAGTGAGGGGGGGAACTATGGCTACACCTTC	CASSEGGNYGYTF
TRBV2	.	TRBJ1-2	.	TGTGCCAGCAGTGAGGTGGGCGCGGGGCCGGTCGGCTACACCTTC	CASSEVGAGPVGYTF
TRBV5-1	.	TRBJ1-1	.	TGCGCCAGCAGCTTGGACGGGGGTGCAGGGGCACAAGCTTTCTTT	CASSLDGGAGAQAFF
TRBV19	few	TRBJ2-3	.	TGTGCCAGTAGTATTAAGAGGGGGTCCACAGATACGCAGTATTTT	CASSIKRGSTDTQYF
TRBV5-1	.	TRBJ2-1	.	TGCGCCAGCAGCTCCCAACCGACAGGTCCGAGCTCCTACAATGAGCAGTTCTTC	CASSSQPTGPSSYNEQFF
TRBV4-3	.	TRBJ2-6	TRBD1	TGCGCCAGCAGCCAAGGACAGGGCCGTCTCTCTGGGGCCAACGTCCTGACTTTC	CASSQGQGRLSGANVLTF
TRBV15	.	TRBJ2-2	.	TGTGCCACCAGCATCACCCGGAACACCGGGGAGCTGTTTTTT	CATSITRNTGELFF